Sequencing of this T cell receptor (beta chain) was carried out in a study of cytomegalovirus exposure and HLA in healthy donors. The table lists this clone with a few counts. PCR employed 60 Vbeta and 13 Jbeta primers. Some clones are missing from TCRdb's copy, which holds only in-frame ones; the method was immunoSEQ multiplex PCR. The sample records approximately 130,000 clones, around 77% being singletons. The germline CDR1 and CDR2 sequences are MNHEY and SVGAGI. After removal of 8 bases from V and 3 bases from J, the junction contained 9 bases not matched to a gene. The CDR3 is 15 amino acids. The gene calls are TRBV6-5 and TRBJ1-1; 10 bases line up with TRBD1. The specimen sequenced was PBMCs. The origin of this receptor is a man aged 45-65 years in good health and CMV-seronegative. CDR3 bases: TGTGCCAGCTCAAGGGACAGGGGTTTGGACACTGAAGCTTTCTTT. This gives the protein CASSRDRGLDTEAFF.